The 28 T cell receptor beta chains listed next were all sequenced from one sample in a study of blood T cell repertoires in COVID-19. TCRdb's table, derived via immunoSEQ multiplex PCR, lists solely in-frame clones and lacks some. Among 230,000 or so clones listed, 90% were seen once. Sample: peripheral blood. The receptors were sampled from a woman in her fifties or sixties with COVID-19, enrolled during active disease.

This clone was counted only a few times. The CDR3 sequence is CASSLEQNTEAFF. In DNA form, the CDR3 reads TGTGCCAGCAGCTTAGAACAGAACACTGAAGCTTTCTTT. This chain uses TRBV11-2 with TRBJ1-1; D remains ambiguous. V was pared by 0 bases and J by 1 base, with 3 bases between. The CDR3 extends over 13 amino acids. Germline V gene data show CDR1 as SGHAT and CDR2 as FQNNGV.

The CDR3 is CSASESRDTIYF. The CDR3 DNA follows: TGCAGTGCTAGTGAATCCCGGGACACCATATATTTT. The rearrangement uses TRBV20-1 and TRBJ1-3; D unresolved. This CDR3 is 12 amino acids long. V lost 3 bases to trimming and J lost 8 bases, with 11 bases between them. CDR1 and CDR2 from the germline V gene are DFQATT and SNEGSKA (reference sequence).

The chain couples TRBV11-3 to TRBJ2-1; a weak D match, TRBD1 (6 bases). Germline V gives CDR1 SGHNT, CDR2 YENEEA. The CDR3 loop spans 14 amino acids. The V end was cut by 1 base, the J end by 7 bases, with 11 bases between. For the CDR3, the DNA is TGTGCCAGCAGCTTAGGGTCAGGGGATAATGAGCAGTTCTTC. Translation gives CASSLGSGDNEQFF.

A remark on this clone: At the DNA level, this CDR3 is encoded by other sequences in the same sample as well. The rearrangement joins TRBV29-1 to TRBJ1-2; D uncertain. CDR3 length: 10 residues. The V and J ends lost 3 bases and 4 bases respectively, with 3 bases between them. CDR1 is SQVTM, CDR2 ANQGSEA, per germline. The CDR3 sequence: CSVDSYGYTF. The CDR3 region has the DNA TGCAGCGTTGACTCCTATGGCTACACCTTC.

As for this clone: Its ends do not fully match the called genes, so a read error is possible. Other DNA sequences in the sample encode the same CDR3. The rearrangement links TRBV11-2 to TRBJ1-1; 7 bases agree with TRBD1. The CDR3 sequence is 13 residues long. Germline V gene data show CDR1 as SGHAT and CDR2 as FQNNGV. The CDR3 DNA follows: TGTGCCAGCAGCCTAGACAGGGACACTGAAGCTTTCTTT. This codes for CASSLDRDTEAFF.

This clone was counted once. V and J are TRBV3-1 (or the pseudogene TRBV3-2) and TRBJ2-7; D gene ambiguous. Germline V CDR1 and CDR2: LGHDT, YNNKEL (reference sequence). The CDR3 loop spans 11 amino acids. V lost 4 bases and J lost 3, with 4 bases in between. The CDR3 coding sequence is TGTGCCAGCAGCCCCTTCTACGAGCAGTACTTC. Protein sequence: CASSPFYEQYF.

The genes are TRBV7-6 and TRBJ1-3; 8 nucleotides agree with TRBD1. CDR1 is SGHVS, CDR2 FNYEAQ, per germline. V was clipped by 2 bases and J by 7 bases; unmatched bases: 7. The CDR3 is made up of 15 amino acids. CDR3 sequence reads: CASSLRLGQGNTIYF. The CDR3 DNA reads TGTGCCAGCAGCTTAAGACTCGGACAGGGCAACACCATATATTTT. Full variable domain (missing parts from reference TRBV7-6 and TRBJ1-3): GAGVSQSPRYKVTKRGQDVALRCDPISGHVSLYWYRQALGQGPEFLTYFNYEAQQDKSGLPNDRFSAERPEGSISTLTIQRTEQRDSAMYRCASSLRLGQGNTIYFGEGSWLTVV.

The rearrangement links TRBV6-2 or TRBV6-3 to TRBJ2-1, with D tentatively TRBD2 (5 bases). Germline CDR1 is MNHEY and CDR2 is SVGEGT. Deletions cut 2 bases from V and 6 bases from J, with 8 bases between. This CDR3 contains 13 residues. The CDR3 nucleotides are TGTGCCAGCAGTTACCCGGGGTCCAATGAGCAGTTCTTC. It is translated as CASSYPGSNEQFF.

The CDR3 loop is CASSPPAKGMGETQYF. In DNA form, the CDR3 reads TGTGCCAGCAGCCCACCTGCGAAGGGGATGGGAGAGACCCAGTACTTC. The chain links TRBV5-4 to TRBJ2-5, with a tentative D call TRBD1 (5 bases). The V end lost 4 bases, the J end lost 4 bases, and 20 bases lay between the germline ends. The CDR3 is made up of 16 amino acids. The germline V gene encodes CDR1 SGHNT and CDR2 YYREEE (reference sequence).

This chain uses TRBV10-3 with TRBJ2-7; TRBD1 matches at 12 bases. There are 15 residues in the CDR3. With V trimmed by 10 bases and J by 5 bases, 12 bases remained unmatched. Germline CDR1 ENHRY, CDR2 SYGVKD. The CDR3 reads CATLLGQGAQHEQYF. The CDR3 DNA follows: TGTGCCACCCTTTTGGGACAGGGGGCACAGCACGAGCAGTACTTC.

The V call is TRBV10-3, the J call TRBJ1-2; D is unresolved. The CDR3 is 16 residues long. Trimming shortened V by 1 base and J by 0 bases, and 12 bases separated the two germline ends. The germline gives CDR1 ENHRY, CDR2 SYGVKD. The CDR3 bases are TGTGCCATCAGTGAGTTATTGCAGACTTCTAACTATGGCTACACCTTC. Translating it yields CAISELLQTSNYGYTF.

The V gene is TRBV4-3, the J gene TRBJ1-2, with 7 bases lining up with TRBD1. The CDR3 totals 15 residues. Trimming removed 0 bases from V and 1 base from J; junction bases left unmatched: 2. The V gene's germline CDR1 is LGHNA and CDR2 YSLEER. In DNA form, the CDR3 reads TGCGCCAGCAGCCAAGATGGGACAGTTAACTATGGCTACACCTTC. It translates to CASSQDGTVNYGYTF.

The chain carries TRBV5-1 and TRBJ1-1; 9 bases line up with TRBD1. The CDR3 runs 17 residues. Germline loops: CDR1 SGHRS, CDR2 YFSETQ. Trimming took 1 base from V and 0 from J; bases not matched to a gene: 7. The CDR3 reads CASSLIQGADMNTEAFF. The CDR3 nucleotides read TGCGCCAGCAGCTTGATACAGGGGGCCGATATGAACACTGAAGCTTTCTTT.

CDR3 sequence: CAWSAGQGSYEQYF. The CDR3 bases are TGTGCCTGGAGTGCAGGACAGGGGTCCTACGAGCAGTACTTC. This chain connects TRBV30 to TRBJ2-7, with TRBD1 identical over 9 bases. The trim removed 1 base at V and 1 base at J, leaving 2 bases unmatched. This CDR3 spans 14 amino acids. From germline, CDR1 is GTSNPN and CDR2 SVGIG (reference sequence).

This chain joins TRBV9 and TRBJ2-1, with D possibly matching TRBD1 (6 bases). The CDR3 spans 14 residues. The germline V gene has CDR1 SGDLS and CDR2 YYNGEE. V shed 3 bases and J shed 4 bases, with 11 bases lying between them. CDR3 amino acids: CASSARTVYNEQFF. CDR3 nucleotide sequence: TGTGCCAGCAGCGCCCGGACAGTATACAATGAGCAGTTCTTC.

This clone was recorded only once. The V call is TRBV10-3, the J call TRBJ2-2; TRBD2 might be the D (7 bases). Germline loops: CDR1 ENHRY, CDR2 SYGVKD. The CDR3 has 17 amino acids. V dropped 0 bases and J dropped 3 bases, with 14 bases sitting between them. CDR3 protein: CAISESRGPRDTGELFF. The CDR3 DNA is TGTGCCATCAGTGAGTCGCGGGGGCCACGCGACACCGGGGAGCTGTTTTTT.

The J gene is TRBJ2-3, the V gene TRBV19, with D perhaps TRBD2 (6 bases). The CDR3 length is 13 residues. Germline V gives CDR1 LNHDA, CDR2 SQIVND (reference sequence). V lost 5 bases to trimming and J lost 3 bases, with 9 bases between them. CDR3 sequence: CASSRDSTDTQYF. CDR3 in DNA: TGTGCCAGTAGTCGGGACTCGACAGATACGCAGTATTTT.

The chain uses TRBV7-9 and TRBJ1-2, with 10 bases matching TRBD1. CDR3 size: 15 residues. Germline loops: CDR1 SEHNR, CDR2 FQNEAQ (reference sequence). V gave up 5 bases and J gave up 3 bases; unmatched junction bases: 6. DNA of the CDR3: TGTGCCAGCAGCGCCCGAGACAGGGGGCACTATGGCTACACCTTC. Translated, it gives CASSARDRGHYGYTF.

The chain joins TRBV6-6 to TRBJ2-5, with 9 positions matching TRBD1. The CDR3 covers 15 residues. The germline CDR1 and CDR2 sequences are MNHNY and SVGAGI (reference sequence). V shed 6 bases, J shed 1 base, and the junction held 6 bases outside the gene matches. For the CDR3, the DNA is TGTGCCAGCAGGACCGGGACAGGGCTCCAAGAGACCCAGTACTTC. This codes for CASRTGTGLQETQYF.

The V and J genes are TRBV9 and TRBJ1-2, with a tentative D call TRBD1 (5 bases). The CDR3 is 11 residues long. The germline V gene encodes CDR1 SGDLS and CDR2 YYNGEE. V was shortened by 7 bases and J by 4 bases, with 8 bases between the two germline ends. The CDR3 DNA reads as TGTGCCAGCGGAGACAGCTATGGCTACACCTTC. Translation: CASGDSYGYTF. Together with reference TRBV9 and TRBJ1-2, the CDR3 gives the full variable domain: DSGVTQTPKHLITATGQRVTLRCSPRSGDLSVYWYQQSLDQGLQFLIQYYNGEERAKGNILERFSAQQFPDLHSELNLSSLELGDSALYFCASGDSYGYTFGSGTRLTVV.

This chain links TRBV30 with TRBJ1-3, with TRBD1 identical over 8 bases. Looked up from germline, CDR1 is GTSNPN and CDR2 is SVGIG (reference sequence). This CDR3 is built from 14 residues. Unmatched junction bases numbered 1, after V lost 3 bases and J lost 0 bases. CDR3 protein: CAWRTGDSGNTIYF. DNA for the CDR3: TGTGCCTGGAGGACAGGGGACTCTGGAAACACCATATATTTT.

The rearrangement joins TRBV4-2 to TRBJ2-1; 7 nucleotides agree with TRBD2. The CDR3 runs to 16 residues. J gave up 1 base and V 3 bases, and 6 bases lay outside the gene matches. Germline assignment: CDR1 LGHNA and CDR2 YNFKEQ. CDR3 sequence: CASSQLTGGSYNEQFF. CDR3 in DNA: TGTGCCAGCAGCCAGTTAACCGGGGGGTCCTACAATGAGCAGTTCTTC.

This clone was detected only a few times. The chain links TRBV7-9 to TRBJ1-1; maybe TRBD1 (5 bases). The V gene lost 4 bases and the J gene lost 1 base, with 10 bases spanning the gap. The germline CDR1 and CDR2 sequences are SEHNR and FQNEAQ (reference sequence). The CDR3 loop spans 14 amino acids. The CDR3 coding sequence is TGTGCCAGCAGCTGGTCGACAGCGAACACTGAAGCTTTCTTT. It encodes CASSWSTANTEAFF.

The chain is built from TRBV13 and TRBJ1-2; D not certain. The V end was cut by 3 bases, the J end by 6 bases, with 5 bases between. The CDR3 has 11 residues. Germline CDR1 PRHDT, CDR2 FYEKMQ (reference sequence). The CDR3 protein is CASSFANGYTF. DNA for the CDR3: TGTGCCAGCAGCTTCGCGAATGGCTACACCTTC.

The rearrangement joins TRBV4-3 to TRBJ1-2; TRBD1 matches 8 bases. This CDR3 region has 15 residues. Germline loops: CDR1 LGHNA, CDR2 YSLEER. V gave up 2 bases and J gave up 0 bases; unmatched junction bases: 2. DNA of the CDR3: TGCGCCAGCAGCCAAAGACAGGGGCCTAACTATGGCTACACCTTC. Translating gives CASSQRQGPNYGYTF.

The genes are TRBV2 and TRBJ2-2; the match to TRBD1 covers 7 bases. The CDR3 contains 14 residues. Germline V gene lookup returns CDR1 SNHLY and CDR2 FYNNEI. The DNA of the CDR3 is TGTGCGAGCGGTGGACAGGTTGGGGCCGGGGAGCTGTTTTTT. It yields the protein CASGGQVGAGELFF.

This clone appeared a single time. In nucleotides, the CDR3 is TGCGCCAGCAGCCCTAGCGGGGGGGCGACAGATACGCAGTATTTT. Translating it yields CASSPSGGATDTQYF. The chain carries TRBV5-1 and TRBJ2-3; 12 nucleotides align to TRBD2. The germline gives CDR1 SGHRS, CDR2 YFSETQ. V gave up 4 bases and J gave up 3 bases; unmatched junction bases: 3. The CDR3 consists of 15 residues.

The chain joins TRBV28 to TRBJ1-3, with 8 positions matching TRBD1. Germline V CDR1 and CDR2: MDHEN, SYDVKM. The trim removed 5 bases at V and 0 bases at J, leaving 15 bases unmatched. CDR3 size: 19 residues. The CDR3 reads CASSRRRGTGYLSGNTIYF. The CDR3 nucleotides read TGTGCCAGCAGTCGACGTCGCGGGACAGGATATCTCTCTGGAAACACCATATATTTT.